Sequencing of this T cell receptor (beta chain) was carried out in a study of shared clonotypes between healthy human individuals. Study observations and caveats: Sequencing depth was predicted to influence how clonotypes are shared among donors.

Germline values: CDR1 MNHNS, CDR2 SASEGT. This CDR3 has 15 amino acids. V was shortened by 0 bases and J by 2 bases, with 9 bases between the two germline ends. The method was immunoSEQ multiplex PCR; TCRdb's version includes in-frame clones alone and lacks a portion of them. This sample has more than 1,200,000 clones, with about 98.5% found just once. Remarks on this clone: The antigen is unknown.

This TCR came from a man aged 30-40 years in good health. What was sequenced was naive CD4+ T cells sorted from blood. Subset indicated: CD45RA+ positively selected. The rearrangement uses TRBV6-1 and TRBJ2-3, with D tentatively TRBD2 (6 bases). The CDR3 reads CASSEALRDTDTQYF. CDR3 in DNA: TGTGCCAGCAGTGAAGCGCTGCGGGACACAGATACGCAGTATTTT.